The T cell receptor beta chain under discussion was sequenced for a study of T cell responses to AZD1222 COVID-19 vaccine (dated by TCRdb to the early 2020s). As for the study more broadly: Because spike-specific TCR depth and breadth did not differ between the two schedules, AZD1222 recipients who got a second dose at roughly 4 weeks were pooled with those who got a second dose at roughly 12 weeks. TCR sequencing was performed for over 230 trial participants, of whom roughly 200 were given two doses of AZD1222 and roughly 25 were given two doses of MenACWY control vaccine. Enrollment into the trials was organized by age into subgroups of 18-55, 56-69 and 70-plus years, and those subgroups contained about 160, 30 and 59 TCR-sequenced participants, respectively. The research as a whole found: In the small 56-69-year group, the increase in depth fell short of significance, most likely because of low power. CD4 TCRs associated with the vaccine covered the entire spike protein, and the dominant responses were in regions 160-218 and 743-854. Conclusions about previously exposed vaccinees were limited because only a handful of AZD1222 recipients were SARS-CoV-2 seropositive at baseline. After two AZD1222 doses, spike-specific TCR breadth and depth were significantly higher than at day 0 and than in MenACWY recipients. Because no samples from the day 14 peak response were available, repertoires could be characterized only after the peak T cell response. Participants were mostly white British, with more females than males. The authors suggested clonal diversity may have been underestimated. Epitopes outside the regions mutated in the B.1.351 and B.1.1.7 variants were reportedly recognized by nearly half of the unique spike-specific TCRs.

CDR1 and CDR2 are drawn from the germline V gene: MGHRA, YSYEKL. From the cysteine through the phenylalanine, the CDR3 covers 15 amino acids. The kept DNA is CDR3 alone, 45 bases in frame from the first base. V is cut back by 0 bases and J by 1 base, with 0 bases in the junction unmatched. The sample's time point label is to be understood as: baseline before first vaccination. Samples from vaccinated people were obtained from the UK trials COV001 and COV002, which included a single-blind randomized controlled phase 2/3 trial of AZD1222 (ChAdOx1 nCoV-19) in healthy adults. Trial participant PBMC samples were collected at day 0 and day 28 after the second dose for TCRbeta chain sequencing. Remarks on this clone: Its antigen remains undetermined. No qualities accompany the bases; no much larger clone lies one base away. The same CDR3 is also encoded by other DNA sequences in this sample.

The CDR3 regions of human TCRbeta chains were analyzed by immunosequencing. On the authors' methods: Repertoire TCRs were matched against a reference library of SARS-CoV-2-specific TCRs generated with the MIRA antigen-specificity platform. Breadth meant the fraction of unique TCRs that were SARS-CoV-2-associated, whereas depth meant the fraction of total T cells that were SARS-CoV-2-associated. Using the MIRA data, every spike-specific TCR was mapped to the spike region that the TCR reacted to and assigned to either a CD4 or a CD8 class. Log10-transformed breadth and depth values were compared by one-way ANOVA with Sidak's multiple comparisons tests. TCRdb limited this immuneACCESS table to in-frame rearrangements with V and J called. A share of clones is missing; checked studies link under half to unresolved V genes, and the rest is unexplained. That table gives V, J and clone size, and the DNA gave D and trimming. This sample holds 150,000 or so clones; over 75% were observed only once. 6.9% of the sample is in the top ten clones.

The sequence is built from TRBV4-1 and TRBJ2-3; TRBD2 matches 8 bases in the middle. This clonotype originated in an adult in good health. This specimen was peripheral blood, taken on day 0 of AZD1222 vaccination. The CDR3 region has the sequence CASSQELAGTDTQYF. The DNA is as follows: TGCGCCAGCAGCCAAGAACTAGCGGGCACAGATACGCAGTATTTT.